The clone carrying this TCR beta chain was detected many times. Antigen specificity is unknown. This entry is derived from a study of neurological immune-mediated disorders. Study observations and caveats: HTLV-1-associated myelopathy displayed the greatest TCR clonal expansion, and multiple sclerosis exhibited the smallest, lower than that of healthy controls.

By 5'RACE with 10-nucleotide random UMIs, the cDNA was made. From the 5' RACE reads, TCRdb called clonotypes with MiXCR, one entry per CDR3 protein. This table has tens of thousands of distinct CDR3 sequences, 1.9% appearing once. The CDR3 has 13 amino acids. Germline assignment: CDR1 SQVTM and CDR2 ANQGSEA. The V segment lost 4 bases and the J segment 7 bases; nucleotides outside the gene matches: 6. The chain has TRBV29-1 and TRBJ2-4; TRBD1 agrees at 8 bases. This TCR derives from a middle-aged woman with multiple sclerosis. The sample was PBMCs. The CDR3 reads CSVVRGRNNIQYF. The CDR3, as DNA: TGCAGCGTTGTCAGGGGGCGAAATAACATTCAGTACTTC.